The rows below give T cell receptor beta chains drawn from one sample of a study of regulatory T cells in long-lasting Graves disease. TCRdb passed the multiplex PCR reads through MiXCR, listing each CDR3 protein once. The sample carries some 220,000 distinct CDR3 sequences, roughly 19% recorded once. These same records also appear under a second study, on T cells in Graves' hyperthyroidism and ophthalmopathy.

The specimen comprised peripheral blood mononuclear cells (PBMCs), sampled at new diagnosis, from a patient treated with antithyroid drugs. All receptors come from a woman aged 25 to 39 with Graves disease. Each CDR3 is given with its conserved first and last residue. Each record gives: CDR3 protein, CDR3 DNA, J gene, D gene, V gene, clone size. D genes are given only for firm matches. A row's size may be missing; if present it is once, few, many or a size class.

CASSLLPLTFEQFF	TGTGCCAGCAGCCTTCTACCCTTGACATTTGAGCAGTTCTTC	TRBJ2-1	.	TRBV11-2	many
CASSHLPGQGWYEQYF	TGTGCCAGCAGCCACCTCCCGGGACAGGGGTGGTACGAGCAGTACTTC	TRBJ2-7	TRBD1	TRBV3-1	many
CASTMIGNSPLHF	TGTGCCAGCACAATGATCGGTAATTCACCCCTCCACTTT	TRBJ1-6	.	TRBV12-3/TRBV12-4	many
CASSSSWDRAVDTQYF	TGTGCCAGCAGCTCTAGCTGGGACAGGGCGGTAGATACGCAGTATTTT	TRBJ2-3	TRBD1	TRBV7-2	many
CASIQRGLEISGNTIYF	TGTGCCAGCATCCAAAGGGGCCTAGAGATCTCTGGAAACACCATATATTTT	TRBJ1-3	.	TRBV28	many
CSAPGTGRETQYF	TGCAGTGCTCCCGGGACAGGGCGCGAGACCCAGTACTTC	TRBJ2-5	TRBD1	TRBV20-1	many
CASSERLVGGGTEAFF	TGTGCCAGCAGTGAAAGGCTGGTTGGGGGGGGCACTGAAGCTTTCTTT	TRBJ1-1	.	TRBV6-2/TRBV6-3	many
CASSLPRGGGPSNEQFF	TGTGCCAGCAGCCTCCCTCGGGGGGGAGGGCCCAGCAATGAGCAGTTCTTC	TRBJ2-1	TRBD2	TRBV9	few
CASRKSGGTDTQYF	TGTGCCAGCCGGAAGAGCGGGGGAACAGATACGCAGTATTTT	TRBJ2-3	TRBD2	TRBV12-3/TRBV12-4	few
CASTTGPETQYF	TGTGCCAGCACCACGGGCCCAGAGACCCAGTACTTC	TRBJ2-5	.	TRBV28	many
CAISESPANYGYTF	TGTGCCATCAGTGAGTCCCCGGCTAACTATGGCTACACCTTC	TRBJ1-2	.	TRBV10-3	many
CAWRGQTNTEAFF	TGTGCCTGGAGGGGACAGACGAACACTGAAGCTTTCTTT	TRBJ1-1	TRBD1	TRBV30	many
CSAHEGGPTEAFF	TGCAGTGCTCACGAGGGGGGGCCCACTGAAGCTTTCTTT	TRBJ1-1	.	TRBV20-1	.
CASKGVRAFF	TGTGCCAGCAAGGGGGTCCGGGCTTTCTTT	TRBJ1-1	.	TRBV28	many
CASSYRVGEYEQYF	TGTGCCAGCAGTTACAGGGTCGGAGAATACGAGCAGTACTTC	TRBJ2-7	.	TRBV6-5	few
CASSFQPGTSGRALYNEQFF	TGTGCCAGTAGTTTTCAGCCCGGGACTAGCGGGAGGGCCCTTTACAATGAGCAGTTCTTC	TRBJ2-1	TRBD2	TRBV19	once
CASSRLPEANTEAFF	TGTGCCAGCAGCCGGCTGCCAGAGGCGAACACTGAAGCTTTCTTT	TRBJ1-1	.	TRBV7-9	.
CAWSLDRNGRANQPQHF	TGTGCCTGGAGTCTGGACAGGAACGGCAGGGCGAATCAGCCCCAGCATTTT	TRBJ1-5	TRBD1	TRBV30	many
CASSIAGRTNTGELFF	TGTGCCAGTAGTATAGCTGGGAGAACGAACACCGGGGAGCTGTTTTTT	TRBJ2-2	.	TRBV19	many
CASRTSGRAEQFF	TGTGCCAGCAGAACTAGCGGGAGGGCGGAGCAGTTCTTC	TRBJ2-1	TRBD2	TRBV6-2/TRBV6-3	many
CASSLEAEGQPQHF	TGTGCCAGCAGCTTAGAGGCGGAAGGACAGCCCCAGCATTTT	TRBJ1-5	.	TRBV7-9	many
CASNPGLGFNEQFF	TGTGCCAGCAACCCGGGACTAGGCTTCAATGAGCAGTTCTTC	TRBJ2-1	TRBD2	TRBV6-1	many
CAWSVSRSSGWTNTGELFF	TGTGCCTGGAGTGTATCTCGGTCTAGCGGGTGGACGAACACCGGGGAGCTGTTTTTT	TRBJ2-2	TRBD2	TRBV30	many
CATSSSGTTGQPRHF	TGTGCCACCAGTAGCTCCGGGACAACGGGTCAGCCCCGGCATTTT	TRBJ1-5	.	TRBV24-1	.
CSASHGGVFNEQFF	TGCAGTGCTAGTCACGGGGGGGTCTTTAATGAGCAGTTCTTC	TRBJ2-1	TRBD2	TRBV20-1	many
CASSDGETQYF	TGTGCCAGCAGCGACGGGGAGACCCAGTACTTC	TRBJ2-5	.	TRBV11-2	.
CASSQAWGATNEKLFF	TGCGCCAGCAGCCAGGCGTGGGGGGCAACTAATGAAAAACTGTTTTTT	TRBJ1-4	.	TRBV4-1	once
CSAPRDRATEAFF	TGCAGTGCCCCAAGGGACAGGGCCACTGAAGCTTTCTTT	TRBJ1-1	TRBD1	TRBV20-1	many
CASRNLAGDTGELFF	TGTGCCAGCAGAAACCTAGCGGGGGACACCGGGGAGCTGTTTTTT	TRBJ2-2	TRBD2	TRBV12-3/TRBV12-4	few
CASSPGGRSYEQYF	TGTGCCAGCTCCCCCGGAGGGCGCTCCTACGAGCAGTACTTC	TRBJ2-7	.	TRBV28	.
CASSYEGGYSSYEQYF	TGTGCCAGCAGTTATGAGGGGGGGTATTCCTCCTACGAGCAGTACTTC	TRBJ2-7	.	TRBV6-2/TRBV6-3	.